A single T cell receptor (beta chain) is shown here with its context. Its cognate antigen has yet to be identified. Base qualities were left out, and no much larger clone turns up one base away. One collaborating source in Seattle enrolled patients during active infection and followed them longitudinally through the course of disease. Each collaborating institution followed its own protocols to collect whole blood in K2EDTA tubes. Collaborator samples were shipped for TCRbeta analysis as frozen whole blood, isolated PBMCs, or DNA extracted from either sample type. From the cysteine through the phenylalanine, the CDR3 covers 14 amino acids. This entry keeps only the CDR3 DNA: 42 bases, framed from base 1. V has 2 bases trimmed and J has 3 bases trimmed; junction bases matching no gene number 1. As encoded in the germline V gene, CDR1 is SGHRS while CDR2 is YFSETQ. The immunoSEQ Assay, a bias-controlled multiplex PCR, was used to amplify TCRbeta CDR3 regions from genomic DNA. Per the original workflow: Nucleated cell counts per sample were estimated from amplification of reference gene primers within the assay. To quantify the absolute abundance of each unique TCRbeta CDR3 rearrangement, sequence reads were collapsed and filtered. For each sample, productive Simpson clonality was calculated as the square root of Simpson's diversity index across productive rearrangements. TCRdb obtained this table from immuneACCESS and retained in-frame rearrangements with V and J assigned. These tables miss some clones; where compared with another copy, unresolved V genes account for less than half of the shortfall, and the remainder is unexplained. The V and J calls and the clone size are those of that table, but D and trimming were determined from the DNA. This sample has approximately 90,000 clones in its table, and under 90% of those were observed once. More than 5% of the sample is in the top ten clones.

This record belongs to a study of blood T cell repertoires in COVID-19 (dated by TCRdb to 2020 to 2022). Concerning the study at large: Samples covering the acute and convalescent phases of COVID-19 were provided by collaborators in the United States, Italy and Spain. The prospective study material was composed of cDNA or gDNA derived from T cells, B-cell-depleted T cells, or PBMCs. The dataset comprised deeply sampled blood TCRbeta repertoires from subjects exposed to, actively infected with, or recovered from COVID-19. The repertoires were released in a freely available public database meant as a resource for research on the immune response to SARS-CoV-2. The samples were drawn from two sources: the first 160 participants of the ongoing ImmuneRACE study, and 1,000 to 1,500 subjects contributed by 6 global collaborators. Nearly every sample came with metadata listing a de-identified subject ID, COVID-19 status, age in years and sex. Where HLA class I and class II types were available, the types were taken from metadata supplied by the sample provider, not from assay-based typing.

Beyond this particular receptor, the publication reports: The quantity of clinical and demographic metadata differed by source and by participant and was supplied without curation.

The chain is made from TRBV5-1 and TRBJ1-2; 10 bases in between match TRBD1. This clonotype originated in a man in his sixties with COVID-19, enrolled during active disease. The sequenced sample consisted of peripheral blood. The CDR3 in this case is CASSLGTGDYGYTF. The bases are TGCGCCAGCAGCTTAGGGACAGGGGACTATGGCTACACCTTC.